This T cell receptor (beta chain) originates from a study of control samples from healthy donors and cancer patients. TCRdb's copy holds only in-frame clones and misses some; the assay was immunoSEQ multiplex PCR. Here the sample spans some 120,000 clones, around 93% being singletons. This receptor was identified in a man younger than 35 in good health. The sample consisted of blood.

The chain's CDR3 is CASSLDREANYGYTF. The CDR3 bases are TGCGCCAGCAGCTTGGACCGAGAAGCTAACTATGGCTACACCTTC. The chain carries TRBV5-1 and TRBJ1-2; unclear D gene. This CDR3 is built from 15 residues. V was shortened by 0 bases and J by 0 bases, with 9 bases between the two germline ends. The germline CDR1 and CDR2 sequences are SGHRS and YFSETQ.